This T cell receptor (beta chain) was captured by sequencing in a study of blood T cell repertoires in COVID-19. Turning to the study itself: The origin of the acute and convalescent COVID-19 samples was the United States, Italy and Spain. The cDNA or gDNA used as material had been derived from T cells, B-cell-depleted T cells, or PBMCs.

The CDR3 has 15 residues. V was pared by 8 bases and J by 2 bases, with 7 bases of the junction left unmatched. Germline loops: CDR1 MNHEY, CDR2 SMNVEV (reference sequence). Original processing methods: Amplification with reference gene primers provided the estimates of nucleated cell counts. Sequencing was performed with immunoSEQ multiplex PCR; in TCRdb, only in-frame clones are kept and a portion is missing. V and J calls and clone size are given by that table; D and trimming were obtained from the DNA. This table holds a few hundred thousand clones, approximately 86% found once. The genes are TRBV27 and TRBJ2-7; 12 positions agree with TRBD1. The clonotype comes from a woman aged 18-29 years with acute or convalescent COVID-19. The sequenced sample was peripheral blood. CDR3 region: CASGPGTGGAYEQYF. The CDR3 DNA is TGTGCCAGCGGTCCCGGGACAGGGGGCGCCTACGAGCAGTACTTC.